Listed here are 10 T cell receptor beta chains from one sample, sequenced in a study of blood T cell repertoires in COVID-19. Produced via immunoSEQ multiplex PCR; TCRdb's table is partial and in-frame only. Of about 20,000 clones in the sample, about 89% are singletons; the top ten hold about 3.9%. Sequenced: peripheral blood. These receptors were obtained from a human donor in a cohort sampled during active COVID-19.

V gene TRBV11-2 combines with J gene TRBJ2-3; D not resolved. Germline CDR1 and CDR2: SGHAT and FQNNGV. There are 15 residues in the CDR3. Trimming took 0 bases from V and 5 from J, leaving 12 bases between them. The CDR3 DNA reads TGTGCCAGCAGCTTAGATGCACTCGGCGGAGATACGCAGTATTTT. Its protein is CASSLDALGGDTQYF.

This chain links TRBV2 with TRBJ2-6; D not certain. Germline V gene data show CDR1 as SNHLY and CDR2 as FYNNEI. CDR3 length equals 15 residues. Trimming removed 2 bases at V and 2 bases at J, with 7 bases between. This CDR3 reads CASSESGAGANVLTF. The DNA of the CDR3 is TGTGCCAGCAGTGAATCAGGCGCTGGGGCCAACGTCCTGACTTTC.

The chain employs TRBV24-1 and TRBJ2-3; 8 bases map to TRBD2. The length of the CDR3 is 17 residues. The V gene end was trimmed by 0 bases and the J gene end by 2 bases; junction bases not matched to a gene: 6. CDR1 and CDR2 (germline): KGHDR, SFDVKD. The CDR3 is CATSDLKRGTPTDTQYF. The CDR3 DNA sequence: TGTGCCACCAGTGATTTGAAGCGGGGGACGCCCACAGATACGCAGTATTTT.

This chain joins TRBV9 and TRBJ1-2; D might be TRBD1 (5 bases). The CDR3 length is 15 residues. The germline V and J ends were trimmed by 2 bases and 4 bases, with 15 bases remaining between them. Germline V lookup: CDR1 SGDLS, CDR2 YYNGEE. Here the CDR3 reads CASSVSGGSPYGYTF. CDR3 DNA: TGTGCCAGCAGCGTCTCCGGGGGATCCCCCTATGGCTACACCTTC.

The CDR3, as DNA: TGTGCCAGCAGTGGACAGGGAATAAACATCGGCAATCAGCCCCAGCATTTT. It is translated as CASSGQGINIGNQPQHF. The chain couples TRBV2 to TRBJ1-5, with 7 bases lining up with TRBD1. With V trimmed by 4 bases and J by 2 bases, 11 bases remained unmatched. Per the germline V gene, CDR1 is SNHLY and CDR2 is FYNNEI. This CDR3 contains 17 residues.

The genes are TRBV5-1 and TRBJ2-1; 7 bases align to TRBD1. CDR1 is SGHRS and CDR2 is YFSETQ in the germline V gene. The CDR3 consists of 13 residues. J gave up 5 bases and V 6 bases, and 5 bases lay outside the gene matches. This chain's CDR3 is CASKGTGDNEQFF. CDR3 coding DNA: TGCGCCAGCAAGGGAACAGGGGACAATGAGCAGTTCTTC.

This chain connects TRBV27 to TRBJ2-7; 9 nucleotides align to TRBD2. Germline lookup yields CDR1 MNHEY and CDR2 SMNVEV (reference sequence). J gave up 2 bases and V 5 bases, and 7 bases lay outside the gene matches. This CDR3 has 15 residues. The CDR3 nucleotides read TGTGCCAGCAGTCCTCACCGGACTAGCGCCTACGAGCAGTACTTC. It is translated as CASSPHRTSAYEQYF.

CDR3: CASKGTSGSREQYV. CDR3 nucleotides: TGTGCCAGCAAGGGGACTAGCGGGAGTAGAGAGCAGTACGTC. The V and J genes are TRBV21-1 and TRBJ2-7; the table names TRBD2, a call not compared with the DNA. TRBV21-1 is a known pseudogene. CDR3 size: 14 residues.

The J gene is TRBJ2-5, the V gene TRBV10-2, with 9 bases matching TRBD1. Unmatched junction bases numbered 9, after V lost 6 bases and J lost 4 bases. The CDR3 totals 15 residues. Germline CDR1 and CDR2: WSHSY and SAAADI. The CDR3 spells CASSEQGALGETQYF. The CDR3 DNA follows: TGCGCCAGCAGCGAACAGGGGGCCCTGGGAGAGACCCAGTACTTC.

The gene calls are TRBV4-1 and TRBJ2-3; 7 nucleotides agree with TRBD2. Germline assignment: CDR1 MGHRA and CDR2 YSYEKL. With 2 bases clipped from V and 4 bases from J, the junction kept 6 bases outside the gene matches. The CDR3 sequence is 15 residues long. CDR3 loop: CASSQQRLAADTQYF. The CDR3, as DNA: TGCGCCAGCAGCCAACAGAGACTAGCAGCAGATACGCAGTATTTT.